These 31 T cell receptor beta chains were all obtained from the same sample, sequenced in a study of type 1 and type 2 diabetes patients. Genomic DNA was the PCR template. Multiplex PCR with 30 forward and 13 reverse primers amplified the TCR beta CDR3. In TCRdb, the multiplex PCR reads were re-called with MiXCR into one record per CDR3 protein. Among fewer than 300,000 distinct CDR3 sequences listed, roughly 50% were seen once. The sample consisted of peripheral blood mononuclear cells (PBMCs). The receptor set was obtained from a man aged 18 to 29 with type 2 diabetes.

The rearrangement joins TRBV6-5 to TRBJ2-5; no reliable D call. The J call may be wrong; the DNA end is better matched by TRBJ2-1. CDR1 MNHEY and CDR2 SVGAGI come from the germline V gene. The CDR3 length is 14 residues. The CDR3 sequence is CASSYSLTHNEQFF. The CDR3 DNA sequence: TGTGCCAGCAGTTACTCTCTAACCCACAATGAGCAGTTCTTC.

This chain joins TRBV6-1 and TRBJ1-4, with D unresolved. The CDR3 length is 11 residues. Looked up from germline, CDR1 is MNHNS and CDR2 is SASEGT. Trimming pared 6 bases from V and 8 bases from J, leaving 7 bases between. The CDR3 loop is CASRNAEKLFF. The CDR3 nucleotides are TGTGCCAGCAGGAACGCGGAAAAACTGTTTTTT.

The chain carries TRBV6-6 and TRBJ1-2, with D possibly TRBD1 on 5 matching bases. The CDR3 is made up of 12 amino acids. CDR1 and CDR2 from the germline V gene are MNHNY and SVGAGI (reference sequence). V dropped 7 bases and J dropped 2 bases, with 8 bases sitting between them. CDR3 loop: CASKEGNYGYTF. In nucleotides, the CDR3 is TGTGCCAGCAAGGAGGGGAACTATGGCTACACCTTC.

In regard to this clonotype: A read error is likely, as this CDR3 ends without the conserved phenylalanine or tryptophan. This chain joins TRBV10-3 and TRBJ2-7; maybe TRBD1 (6 bases). TRBJ2-1 matches the DNA end more closely, so the J call is doubtful. The CDR3 spans 15 residues. Germline CDR1 and CDR2: ENHRY and SYGVKD. CDR3 protein: CAISEGGFTRNEQFL. The DNA for the CDR3 is TGTGCCATCAGTGAGGGGGGCTTTACCCGCAATGAGCAGTTCCTC.

This chain uses TRBV30 with TRBJ2-7; 7 nucleotides align to TRBD2. The V gene's germline CDR1 is GTSNPN and CDR2 SVGIG (reference sequence). The J segment lost 2 bases and the V segment lost 0 bases, leaving 4 bases of the junction unmatched. There are 14 residues in the CDR3. The CDR3 sequence: CAWSVLSGAYEQYF. DNA for the CDR3: TGTGCCTGGAGTGTACTAAGCGGGGCCTACGAGCAGTACTTC.

This chain uses TRBV4-1 with TRBJ2-3; D is perhaps TRBD2 (5 bases). Germline CDR1 reads MGHRA; CDR2 reads YSYEKL. V lost 0 bases and J lost 8, with 18 bases in between. The CDR3 is 16 residues long. In DNA form, the CDR3 reads TGCGCCAGCAGCCAAGAGGGTGCGGGCCCCGGCGGTACGCAGTATTTT. It specifies CASSQEGAGPGGTQYF.

This clonotype was observed a single time. V gene TRBV30 combines with J gene TRBJ2-7, with 8 bases matching TRBD1. CDR1 GTSNPN and CDR2 SVGIG come from the germline V gene (reference sequence). This CDR3 spans 11 amino acids. CDR3 coding DNA: TGTGGACACTTACAGGGGGGCGAGCAGTACTTC. Residues: CGHLQGGEQYF.

The chain joins TRBV14 to TRBJ1-6; D is unclear. The CDR3 totals 17 residues. The V and J ends lost 1 base and 7 bases respectively, with 17 bases between them. The germline CDR1 and CDR2 sequences are SGHDN and FVKESK. CDR3 amino acids: CASSQGRPVGRNSPLHF. The CDR3 DNA follows: TGTGCCAGCAGCCAAGGTAGACCGGTGGGGAGGAATTCACCCCTCCACTTT.

This clonotype was counted a single time. This chain uses TRBV7-8 with TRBJ2-3; perhaps TRBD2 as D (6 bases). CDR1 is SGHVS, CDR2 FQNEAQ, per germline. The CDR3 is 17 amino acids. V was trimmed by 4 bases and J by 3 bases, leaving 20 bases between them. The chain's CDR3 is CASSYGAGRRGTDTQYF. CDR3 nucleotide sequence: TGTGCCAGCAGCTATGGGGCGGGACGACGGGGTACAGATACGCAGTATTTT.

The chain joins TRBV7-3 to TRBJ2-5; 9 bases fit TRBD1. Losses at the gene ends were 6 bases for V and 5 bases for J; bases not matched to a gene: 4. This CDR3 is built from 13 residues. CDR1 is SGHTA, CDR2 FQGTGA, per germline. This chain's CDR3 is CASRPTGGETQYF. CDR3 DNA: TGTGCCAGCAGACCTACAGGGGGCGAGACCCAGTACTTC.

This clonotype appeared once. J is TRBJ1-2 and V is TRBV6-5; D is uncertain. CDR1 is MNHEY and CDR2 is SVGAGI in the germline V gene. Trimming removed 7 bases at V and 2 bases at J, with 8 bases between. The CDR3 covers 12 residues. Here the CDR3 reads CASKGGNYGYTF. In DNA form, the CDR3 reads TGTGCCAGCAAGGGAGGGAACTATGGCTACACCTTC.

A word on this clonotype: This may stem from a read error, because a much larger clone lies one nucleotide away. This chain links TRBV25-1 with TRBJ1-1; the match to TRBD1 covers 8 bases. CDR3 length equals 14 residues. Germline CDR1 is MGHDK and CDR2 is SYGVNS. CDR3 DNA: TGTGTCAGCAGGAAAGGACAGGGACTAACTGAAGCTTTCTTT. Amino acid sequence: CVSRKGQGLTEAFF.

The chain has TRBV11-2 and TRBJ1-2; the D gene is possibly TRBD1 (5 bases). The V gene's germline CDR1 is SGHAT and CDR2 FQNNGV. The CDR3 consists of 12 residues. The DNA for the CDR3 is TGTGCAGAGGGCAGGGTCGACTATGGCTACACCTTC. It codes for CAEGRVDYGYTF.

This chain uses TRBV19 with TRBJ1-2; a possible D gene is TRBD1 (6 bases). CDR1 and CDR2 (germline): LNHDA, SQIVND (reference sequence). This CDR3 has 12 amino acids. V lost 5 bases and J 5 bases, leaving 9 bases between the germline ends. The CDR3 loop is CASSPTGYGYTF. The CDR3 DNA follows: TGTGCCAGTAGTCCTACAGGGTATGGCTACACCTTC.

In its sample, this clonotype was seen a few times. The CDR3 sequence is CATSLGNQPQHF. The CDR3 DNA reads as TGTGCCACCAGCTTGGGGAATCAGCCCCAGCATTTT. The chain employs TRBV15 and TRBJ1-5; D is uncertain. Trimming stripped 5 bases from V and 4 bases from J, with 6 bases between. CDR1 is LNHNV and CDR2 is YYDKDF in the germline V gene (reference sequence). The CDR3 is made up of 12 amino acids.

The chain employs TRBV7-4 and TRBJ2-2; tentatively, D is TRBD2 (6 bases). Per the germline V gene, CDR1 is SGHVT and CDR2 is SQSDAQ. The CDR3 has 15 amino acids. V lost 0 bases, J lost 6 bases, and 11 bases lay in between. CDR3 sequence reads: CASSLAGGGSGELFF. The CDR3 nucleotides are TGTGCCAGCAGCTTAGCGGGGGGAGGATCCGGGGAGCTGTTTTTT.

This clonotype is a singleton in its sample. This chain connects TRBV6-2 or TRBV6-3 to TRBJ2-7; 10 nucleotides align to TRBD1. The CDR3 consists of 14 residues. J was trimmed by 6 bases and V by 5 bases; bases with no gene match: 7. Germline loops: CDR1 MNHEY, CDR2 SVGEGT. CDR3 protein: CASSPWDRGGEQYF. CDR3 nucleotide sequence: TGTGCCAGCAGTCCCTGGGACAGGGGCGGCGAGCAGTACTTC.

The J gene is TRBJ2-5, the V gene TRBV3-1, with D possibly called TRBD1 or TRBD2 (5 bases each). The germline gives CDR1 LGHDT, CDR2 YNNKEL (reference sequence). The V gene lost 6 bases and the J gene lost 5 bases, with 22 bases spanning the gap. CDR3 length equals 16 residues. CDR3 residues: CASSLARDPQWETQYF. The CDR3 DNA is TGTGCCAGCAGTTTGGCTCGGGACCCCCAATGGGAGACCCAGTACTTC.

A single count supports this clonotype. The chain employs TRBV5-1 and TRBJ2-1, with 8 bases matching TRBD2. The CDR3 spans 14 residues. Losses at the gene ends were 3 bases for V and 5 bases for J; bases not matched to a gene: 4. Germline values: CDR1 SGHRS, CDR2 YFSETQ. The CDR3 nucleotides are TGCGCCAGCAGCTCGGGACTAGAAAACAATGAGCAGTTCTTC. This encodes CASSSGLENNEQFF.

V and J are TRBV5-1 and TRBJ2-1; TRBD1 aligns across 9 bases. The CDR3 is 15 residues long. Germline CDR1 SGHRS, CDR2 YFSETQ. J gave up 4 bases and V 4 bases, and 6 bases lay outside the gene matches. In DNA form, the CDR3 reads TGCGCCAGCAGCCTCTACGGGACAGGGTACAATGAGCAGTTCTTC. This gives the protein CASSLYGTGYNEQFF.

This clonotype was counted a few times. The chain uses TRBV24-1 and TRBJ2-1; 7 positions match TRBD2. Germline V lookup: CDR1 KGHDR, CDR2 SFDVKD. Unmatched junction bases numbered 11, after V lost 3 bases and J lost 7 bases. The CDR3 spans 16 residues. The CDR3 sequence is CATSDREGYIINEQFF. The CDR3 DNA follows: TGTGCCACCAGTGATAGGGAGGGTTACATTATTAATGAGCAGTTCTTC.

The chain combines TRBV19 with TRBJ2-2; D is unclear. The CDR3 loop spans 11 amino acids. The germline V gene has CDR1 LNHDA and CDR2 SQIVND (reference sequence). V was trimmed by 7 bases and J by 6 bases, leaving 6 bases between them. The CDR3 sequence is CASMNAGELFF. CDR3 bases: TGTGCCAGTATGAATGCCGGGGAGCTGTTTTTT.

In this sample, this clonotype turned up a few times. V gene TRBV20-1 combines with J gene TRBJ1-2; possibly TRBD1 for D (6 bases). This CDR3 region has 14 residues. CDR1 is DFQATT, CDR2 SNEGSKA, per germline (reference sequence). In nucleotides, the CDR3 is TGCAGCAGCCAAGAGGACAGCTATAACTATGGCTACACCTTC. It codes for CSSQEDSYNYGYTF.

As regards this clonotype: A read error is likely, as this CDR3 ends without the conserved phenylalanine or tryptophan. V usage is TRBV7-6 and J usage is TRBJ2-5, with D unresolved. CDR3 length: 15 residues. CDR1 is SGHVS, CDR2 FNYEAQ, per germline. Trimming removed 1 base at V and 7 bases at J, with 16 bases between. CDR3 amino acids: CASSLVGPGPATQYL. For the CDR3, the DNA is TGTGCCAGCAGCTTAGTAGGTCCGGGCCCTGCGACCCAGTACCTC.

The rearrangement links TRBV20-1 to TRBJ2-5; a weak D match, TRBD1 (5 bases). This CDR3 is built from 14 residues. Germline CDR1 DFQATT, CDR2 SNEGSKA (reference sequence). The CDR3 bases are TGCATCCCGACCCAAGGACACTCACAAGAGACCCAGTACTTC. Translated: CIPTQGHSQETQYF.

This CDR3 reads CASSLGVVTEAFF. The CDR3 DNA reads TGTGCCAGCAGCTTAGGGGTGGTCACTGAAGCTTTCTTT. This chain joins TRBV7-2 and TRBJ1-1; D is unresolved. Germline V gives CDR1 SGHTA, CDR2 FQGNSA. Trimming stripped 1 base from V and 4 bases from J, with 7 bases between. The CDR3 has 13 residues.

V and J are TRBV2 and TRBJ2-2; D assignment may be TRBD1 or TRBD2 (6 bases each). The CDR3 length is 13 residues. V lost 7 bases and J 4 bases, leaving 10 bases between the germline ends. Germline lookup yields CDR1 SNHLY and CDR2 FYNNEI. CDR3 loop: CASKEGGTGELFF. DNA for the CDR3: TGTGCCAGCAAGGAGGGGGGCACCGGGGAGCTGTTTTTT.

The table lists this clonotype with many counts. The chain recombines TRBV15 with TRBJ2-1; 9 bases align to TRBD1. V was pared by 1 base and J by 7 bases, with 5 bases of the junction left unmatched. CDR3 length equals 15 residues. CDR1 is LNHNV, CDR2 YYDKDF, per germline (reference sequence). The CDR3 protein is CATSRVGQGQNEQFF. CDR3 DNA sequence: TGTGCCACCAGCAGAGTGGGACAGGGTCAAAATGAGCAGTTCTTC.

J is TRBJ2-3 and V is TRBV5-1; D could derive from TRBD1 or TRBD2 (5 bases each). Trimming cost V 4 bases and J 3 bases, with 9 bases left between them. This CDR3 is built from 13 residues. Germline V gene data show CDR1 as SGHRS and CDR2 as YFSETQ. CDR3 nucleotide sequence: TGCGCCAGCAGCGAGGGACGGACAGATACGCAGTATTTT. Its protein is CASSEGRTDTQYF.

The V and J genes are TRBV7-2 and TRBJ1-6; no firm D call. The CDR3 contains 15 residues. V dropped 5 bases and J dropped 0 bases, with 8 bases sitting between them. CDR1 SGHTA and CDR2 FQGNSA come from the germline V gene. DNA for the CDR3: TGTGCCAGCAGCGTAATGAGCTCCTATAATTCACCCCTCCACTTT. Protein sequence: CASSVMSSYNSPLHF.

This chain joins TRBV2 and TRBJ1-4, with a possible D match to TRBD1 (6 bases). Trimming stripped 5 bases from V and 3 bases from J, with 16 bases between. The CDR3 is 16 amino acids. Germline CDR1 SNHLY, CDR2 FYNNEI. The CDR3 coding sequence is TGTGCCAGCAGTAAACTCGGTGAGGGGGCTAATGAAAAACTGTTTTTT. Amino acids: CASSKLGEGANEKLFF.